The present entry profiles one TCR beta chain with its context. The clone's antigen remains unknown. The record has no base qualities; no much larger clone is one base away. This sample stems from a study of neoadjuvant anti-PD-1 for oral cavity cancer (dated by TCRdb to the early 2020s). Background on the whole study: Before undergoing curative-intent surgical resection, most patients got three to four biweekly nivolumab doses at 3 mg/kg. A fourth nivolumab dose was given around day 43 to patients without progression, and definitive surgical resection was performed in those patients on days 50-56. Patients with complete response, partial response or stable disease by RECIST 1.1 were defined as responders, whereas patients with progression were defined as non-responders. The parent correlative cohort included roughly 13 patients, with an approximately 32% response rate. The full study reports these points: Only a few patients per response group were included in the TCR analyses, and the authors called for validation in larger cohorts. A higher pretreatment blood Treg/Th17 ratio correlated with both higher pretreatment blood TCRbeta clonality and lower post-treatment tumor TCRbeta clonality. Within PBMCs, T cell clonality (Gini index) was significantly higher in non-responders than responders after neoadjuvant nivolumab.

For deep sequencing of PBMC libraries, mostly roughly 520 ng of input genomic DNA was used, and six replicates were run per sample. The immunoSEQ hsTCRbeta kit was used to prepare TCRbeta libraries according to the manufacturer's instructions. The finished libraries were brought together in one pool at approximately 3.2 nM, which was then read using an Illumina NovaSeq 6000 S4 flow cell. The authors' analysis ran thus. The immunoSEQ Analyzer handled quality control and preprocessing of the raw data. The analysis was restricted to productive rearrangements, with each unique CDR3 amino acid sequence defining a clonotype. Repertoire clonality was estimated as the Gini-Simpson index, computed with the R package tcR. Gini indices were compared with Student's t test, and associations with tumor size change were assessed by Pearson correlation. Here the immuneACCESS table is served through TCRdb, limited to in-frame sequences with V and J called. Missing clones are a known gap in these copies; in checked studies unresolved V genes cover under half, and the rest lacks a known reason. D and trimming were read from the DNA, whereas the V and J calls and clone size are those reported in that table. The sample data list just over 14,000 clones, and 55% to 75% of these were observed just once. In total, the top ten clones hold 2.5% to 3.5% of the sample.

The V and J ends are trimmed by 4 bases and 2 bases, leaving 11 bases between them. The CDR3 numbers 14 residues from cysteine through phenylalanine. Only the CDR3 part of the read is kept: 42 bases, read in frame from the first base. Based on the germline V gene, the CDR1 and CDR2 sequences are SGHRS and YFSETQ. The time point label, read with the paper, signifies: before neoadjuvant nivolumab. The patients had newly diagnosed stage II-IVA oral cavity squamous cell carcinoma and had not received any prior systemic or radiation treatment. The cohort consisted of patients with HPV-negative, locally advanced oral cavity squamous cell carcinoma. Peripheral blood mononuclear cells were analyzed directly, without maintenance or expansion in culture. The samples were obtained from a longitudinal correlative study of a single-arm phase II trial testing neoadjuvant nivolumab in oral cavity squamous cell carcinoma. Subject-matched pre- and post-treatment PBMCs and tumors from three responders and three non-responders underwent genomic DNA-based TCRbeta sequencing. Peripheral blood mononuclear cells were collected once before nivolumab treatment and again after treatment, at the time of surgery. The Maxwell RSC DNA from Cells kit was used to isolate genomic DNA from PBMCs.

The V and J genes are TRBV5-1 and TRBJ2-3; the D segment cannot be called with confidence. The sample was PBMCs, taken before nivolumab (anti-PD-1) treatment. The receptor was derived from a person aged 35-79 years with oral cavity squamous cell carcinoma. The CDR3 region reads CASSLTPYTDTQYF. At the DNA level, the sequence is TGCGCCAGCAGCCTTACACCATACACAGATACGCAGTATTTT. The entire variable domain, with the stretches around the CDR3 drawn from the reference TRBV5-1 and TRBJ2-3 proteins, is KAGVTQTPRYLIKTRGQQVTLSCSPISGHRSVSWYQQTPGQGLQFLFEYFSETQRNKGNFPGRFSGRQFSNSRSEMNVSTLELGDSALYLCASSLTPYTDTQYFGPGTRLTVL.